This note documents a single T cell receptor (beta chain) sequence. Sequencing was performed with immunoSEQ multiplex PCR; in TCRdb, only in-frame clones are kept and a portion is missing. Counted here are 80,000 to 100,000 clones, approximately 72% occurring once; the ten biggest clones make up around a quarter. The data were obtained in a study of blood T cell repertoires in COVID-19. The CDR3 sequence is 16 residues long. Germline V gene sequence: CDR1 SGHRS, CDR2 YFSETQ. V shed 0 bases and J shed 0 bases, with 11 bases lying between them. Sequencing was performed on peripheral blood. This sequence originates from a man aged 70-80 years with acute or convalescent COVID-19. The chain combines TRBV5-1 with TRBJ2-3; tentatively, D is TRBD1 (5 bases). The CDR3 loop is CASSLAFQGSTDTQYF. Written as DNA, the CDR3 is TGCGCCAGCAGCTTGGCCTTTCAGGGAAGCACAGATACGCAGTATTTT.